The clone carrying this T cell receptor beta chain has just one count. This specimen comes from a study of blood T cell repertoires in COVID-19. Turning to the study itself: COVID-19 samples from acute and convalescent phases originated in the United States, Italy and Spain.

Clones were read by immunoSEQ multiplex PCR, and TCRdb kept only the in-frame ones, dropping some. This table has approximately 210,000 clones, around 89% appearing once. J was trimmed by 1 base and V by 1 base; bases with no gene match: 3. This CDR3 has 16 amino acids. CDR1 is SGHVS, CDR2 FNYEAQ, per germline. The chain combines TRBV7-6 with TRBJ2-4, with TRBD1 identical over 8 bases. Material for sequencing was peripheral blood. This clonotype originated in a woman aged 40 to 50 with acute or convalescent COVID-19. CDR3 nucleotides: TGTGCCAGCAGCTTAGGCCAGGGGGCGGCCAAAAACATTCAGTACTTC. Its translation: CASSLGQGAAKNIQYF. The whole variable domain, filled in from reference TRBV7-6 and TRBJ2-4, reads GAGVSQSPRYKVTKRGQDVALRCDPISGHVSLYWYRQALGQGPEFLTYFNYEAQQDKSGLPNDRFSAERPEGSISTLTIQRTEQRDSAMYRCASSLGQGAAKNIQYFGAGTRLSVL.